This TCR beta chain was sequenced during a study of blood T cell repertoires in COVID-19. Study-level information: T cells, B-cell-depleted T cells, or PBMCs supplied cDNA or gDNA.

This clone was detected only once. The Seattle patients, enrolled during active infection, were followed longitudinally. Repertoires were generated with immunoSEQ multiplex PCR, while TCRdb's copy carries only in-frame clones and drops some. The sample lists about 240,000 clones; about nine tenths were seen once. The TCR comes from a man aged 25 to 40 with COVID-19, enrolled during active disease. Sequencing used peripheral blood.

The CDR3 sequence: CASGPSGQSYEQYF. DNA of the CDR3: TGTGCCAGTGGCCCCTCGGGACAGTCCTACGAGCAGTACTTC. V is TRBV19 and J is TRBJ2-7, with 7 bases fitting TRBD1. This CDR3 spans 14 amino acids. Germline-derived CDR1 and CDR2 are LNHDA and SQIVND (reference sequence). With 8 bases clipped from V and 1 base from J, the junction kept 8 bases outside the gene matches.